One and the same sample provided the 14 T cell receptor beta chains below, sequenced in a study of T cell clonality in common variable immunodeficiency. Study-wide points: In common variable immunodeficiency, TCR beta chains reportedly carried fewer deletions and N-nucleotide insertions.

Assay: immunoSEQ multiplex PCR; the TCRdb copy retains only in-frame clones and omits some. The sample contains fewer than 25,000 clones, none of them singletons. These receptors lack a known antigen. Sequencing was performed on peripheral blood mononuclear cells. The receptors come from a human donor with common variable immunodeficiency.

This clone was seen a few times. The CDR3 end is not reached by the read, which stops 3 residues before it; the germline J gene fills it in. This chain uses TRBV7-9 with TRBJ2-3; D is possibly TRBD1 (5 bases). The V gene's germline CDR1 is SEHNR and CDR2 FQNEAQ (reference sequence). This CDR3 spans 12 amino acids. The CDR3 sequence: CSTTQGSDTQYF. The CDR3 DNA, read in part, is TGTTCCACCACCCAGGGTTCAGATACG.

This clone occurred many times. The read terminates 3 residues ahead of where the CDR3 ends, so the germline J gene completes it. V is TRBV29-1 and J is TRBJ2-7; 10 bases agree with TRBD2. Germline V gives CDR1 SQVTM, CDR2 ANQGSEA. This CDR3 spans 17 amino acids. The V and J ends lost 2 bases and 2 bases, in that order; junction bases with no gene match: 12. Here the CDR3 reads CSVEKGPGAGGTYEQYF. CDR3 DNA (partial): TGCAGCGTTGAAAAAGGGCCGGGAGCGGGAGGGACCTACGAG.

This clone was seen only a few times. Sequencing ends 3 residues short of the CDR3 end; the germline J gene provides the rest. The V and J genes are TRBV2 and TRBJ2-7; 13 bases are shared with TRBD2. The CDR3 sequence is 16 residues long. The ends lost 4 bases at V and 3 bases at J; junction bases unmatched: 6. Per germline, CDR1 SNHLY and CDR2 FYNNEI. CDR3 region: CASSVGGLAGIYEQYF. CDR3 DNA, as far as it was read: TGTGCCAGCAGTGTGGGGGGACTAGCGGGGATCTACGAG.

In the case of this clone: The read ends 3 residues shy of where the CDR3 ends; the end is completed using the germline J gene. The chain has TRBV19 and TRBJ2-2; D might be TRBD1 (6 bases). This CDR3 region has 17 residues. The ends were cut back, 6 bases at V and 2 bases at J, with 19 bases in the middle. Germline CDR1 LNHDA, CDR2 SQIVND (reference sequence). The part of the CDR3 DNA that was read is TGTGCCAGTAGCTTACACTCAGGGGTACTAAACACCGGGGAG. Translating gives CASSLHSGVLNTGE. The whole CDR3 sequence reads CASSLHSGVLNTGELFF. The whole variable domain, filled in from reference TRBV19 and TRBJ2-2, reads DGGITQSPKYLFRKEGQNVTLSCEQNLNHDAMYWYRQDPGQGLRLIYYSQIVNDFQKGDIAEGYSVSREKKESFPLTVTSAQKNPTAFYLCASSLHSGVLNTGELFFGEGSRLTVL.

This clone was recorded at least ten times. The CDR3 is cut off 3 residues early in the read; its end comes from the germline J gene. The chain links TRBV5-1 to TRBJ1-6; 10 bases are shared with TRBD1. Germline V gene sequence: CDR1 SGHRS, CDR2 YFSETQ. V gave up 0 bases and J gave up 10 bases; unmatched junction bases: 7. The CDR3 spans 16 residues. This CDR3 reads CASSLAEGTGASPLHF. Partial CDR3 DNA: TGCGCCAGCAGCTTGGCCGAGGGGACAGGGGCATCACCC. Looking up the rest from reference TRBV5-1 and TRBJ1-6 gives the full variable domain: KAGVTQTPRYLIKTRGQQVTLSCSPISGHRSVSWYQQTPGQGLQFLFEYFSETQRNKGNFPGRFSGRQFSNSRSEMNVSTLELGDSALYLCASSLAEGTGASPLHFGNGTRLTVT.

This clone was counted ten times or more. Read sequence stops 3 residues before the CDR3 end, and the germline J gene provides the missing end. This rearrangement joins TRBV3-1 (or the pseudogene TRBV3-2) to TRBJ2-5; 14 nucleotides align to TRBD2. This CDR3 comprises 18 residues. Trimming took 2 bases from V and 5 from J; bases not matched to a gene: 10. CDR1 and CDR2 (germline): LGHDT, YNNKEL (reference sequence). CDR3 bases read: TGTGCCAGCAGCCAATTACCTCCTCGGACTAGCGGGAGGGAGACC. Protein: CASSQLPPRTSGRET. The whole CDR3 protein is CASSQLPPRTSGRETQYF.

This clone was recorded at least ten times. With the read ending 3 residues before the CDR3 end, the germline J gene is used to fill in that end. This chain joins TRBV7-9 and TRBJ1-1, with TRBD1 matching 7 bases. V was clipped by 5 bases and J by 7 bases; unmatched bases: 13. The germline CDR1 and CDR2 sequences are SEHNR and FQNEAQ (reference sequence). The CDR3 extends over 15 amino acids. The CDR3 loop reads CASSITGQPALEAFF. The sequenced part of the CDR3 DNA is TGTGCCAGCAGCATCACGGGACAGCCGGCCCTTGAA.

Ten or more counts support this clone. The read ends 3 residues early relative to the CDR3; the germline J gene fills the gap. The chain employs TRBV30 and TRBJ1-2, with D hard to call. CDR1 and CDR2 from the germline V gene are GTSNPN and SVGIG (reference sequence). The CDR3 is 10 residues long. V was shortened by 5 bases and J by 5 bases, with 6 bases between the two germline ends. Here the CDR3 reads CAWRGYGYTF. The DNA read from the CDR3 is TGTGCCTGGCGAGGGTATGGC.

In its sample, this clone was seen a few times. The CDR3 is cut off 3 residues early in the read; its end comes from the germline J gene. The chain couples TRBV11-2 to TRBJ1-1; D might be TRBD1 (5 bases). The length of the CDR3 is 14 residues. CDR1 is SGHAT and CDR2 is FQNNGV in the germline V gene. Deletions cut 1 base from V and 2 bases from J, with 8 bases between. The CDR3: CASSLGRANTEAFF. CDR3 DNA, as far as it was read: TGTGCCAGCAGCTTAGGCAGGGCTAACACTGAA.

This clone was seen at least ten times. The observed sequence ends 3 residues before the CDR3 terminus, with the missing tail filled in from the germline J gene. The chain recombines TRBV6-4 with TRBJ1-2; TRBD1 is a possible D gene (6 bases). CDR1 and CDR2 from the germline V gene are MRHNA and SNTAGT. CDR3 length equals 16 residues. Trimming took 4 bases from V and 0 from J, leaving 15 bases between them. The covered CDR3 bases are TGTGCCAGCAGTGTCTCAGGGGCCCGAGCTAACTATGGC. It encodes CASSVSGARANYG. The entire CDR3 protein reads CASSVSGARANYGYTF.

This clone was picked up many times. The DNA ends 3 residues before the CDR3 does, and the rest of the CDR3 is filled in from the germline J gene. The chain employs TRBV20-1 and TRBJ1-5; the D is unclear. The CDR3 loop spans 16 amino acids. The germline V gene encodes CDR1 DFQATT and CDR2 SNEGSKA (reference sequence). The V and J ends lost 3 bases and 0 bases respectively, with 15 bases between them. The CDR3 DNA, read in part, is TGCAGTGCTAGTAGGGCAGACCTTTATAGCAATCAGCCC. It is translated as CSASRADLYSNQP. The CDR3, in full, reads CSASRADLYSNQPQHF.

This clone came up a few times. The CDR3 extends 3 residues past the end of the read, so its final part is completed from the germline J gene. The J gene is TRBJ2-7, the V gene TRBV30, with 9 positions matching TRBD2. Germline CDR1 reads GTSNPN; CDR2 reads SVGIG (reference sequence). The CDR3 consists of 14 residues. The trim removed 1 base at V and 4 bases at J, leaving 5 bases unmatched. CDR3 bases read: TGTGCCTGGAGTGCCACTAGCGGGTTATACGAG. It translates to CAWSATSGLYE. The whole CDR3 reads CAWSATSGLYEQYF.

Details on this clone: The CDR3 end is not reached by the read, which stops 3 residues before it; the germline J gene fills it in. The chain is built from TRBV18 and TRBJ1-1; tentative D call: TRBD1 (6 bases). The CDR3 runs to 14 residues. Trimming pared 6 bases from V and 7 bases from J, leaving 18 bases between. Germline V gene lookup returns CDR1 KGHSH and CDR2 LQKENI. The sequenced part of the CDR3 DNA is TGTGCCAGCTCGAAATCAGCGGGGGCCGGTGAA. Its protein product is CASSKSAGAGE. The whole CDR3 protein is CASSKSAGAGEAFF.

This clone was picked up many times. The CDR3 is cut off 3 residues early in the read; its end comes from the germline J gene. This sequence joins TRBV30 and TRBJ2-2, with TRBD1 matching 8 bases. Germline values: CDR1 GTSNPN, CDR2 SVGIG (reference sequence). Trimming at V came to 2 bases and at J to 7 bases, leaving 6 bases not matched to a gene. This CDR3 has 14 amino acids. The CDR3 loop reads CAWSTGTGYGELFF. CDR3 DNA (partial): TGTGCCTGGAGTACCGGGACAGGCTACGGGGAG.